Shown below are 13 T cell receptor beta chains from a single sample sequenced in a study of T cell responses to AZD1222 COVID-19 vaccine. Measured with immunoSEQ multiplex PCR; TCRdb has only the in-frame clones, and not every one. The table has some 52,000 clones, about 91% seen once. Specimen: peripheral blood, collected 28 days after the second AZD1222 dose. These receptors were collected from an adult who received the AZD1222 COVID-19 vaccine.

This chain joins TRBV2 and TRBJ2-2, with TRBD2 as a possible D gene (5 bases). CDR1 and CDR2 from the germline V gene are SNHLY and FYNNEI. CDR3 length: 13 residues. V was trimmed by 7 bases and J by 7 bases, leaving 13 bases between them. The CDR3 spells CASKEEVGGELFF. For the CDR3, the DNA is TGTGCCAGCAAGGAGGAAGTAGGCGGGGAGCTGTTTTTT.

V gene TRBV15 combines with J gene TRBJ2-1; a weak D match, TRBD2 (5 bases). CDR1 is LNHNV, CDR2 YYDKDF, per germline (reference sequence). Trimming shortened V by 0 bases and J by 4 bases, and 19 bases separated the two germline ends. The CDR3 spans 18 residues. The CDR3 here is CATSRDPGKGKGYNEQFF. As DNA, the CDR3 is TGTGCCACCAGCAGAGACCCGGGGAAAGGAAAGGGTTACAATGAGCAGTTCTTC.

The chain links TRBV28 to TRBJ1-5; a possible D gene is TRBD1 (6 bases). In germline, CDR1 is MDHEN, CDR2 SYDVKM. The CDR3 is 18 residues long. The V gene lost 2 bases and the J gene lost 3 bases, with 20 bases spanning the gap. DNA of the CDR3: TGTGCCAGCAGTTTAAGGGGGGGTGGAGCGAGCTCCAATCAGCCCCAGCATTTT. This sequence encodes CASSLRGGGASSNQPQHF.

The J gene is TRBJ1-4, the V gene TRBV2; possibly TRBD1 for D (5 bases). V lost 2 bases and J lost 8, with 12 bases in between. CDR1 is SNHLY, CDR2 FYNNEI, per germline. The CDR3 consists of 14 residues. The chain's CDR3 is CASSEHRDSEKLFF. Here the CDR3 DNA reads TGTGCCAGCAGTGAACATAGAGACAGCGAAAAACTGTTTTTT.

This clone was recorded once. V and J are TRBV2 and TRBJ1-3, with a tentative D call TRBD1 (6 bases). This CDR3 comprises 12 residues. The ends were cut back, 2 bases at V and 7 bases at J, with 6 bases in the middle. Germline V lookup: CDR1 SNHLY, CDR2 FYNNEI. CDR3 DNA sequence: TGTGCCAGCAGTGAACAGGGGAACACCATATATTTT. This encodes CASSEQGNTIYF.

The chain uses TRBV4-2 and TRBJ2-1; no firm D call. V was trimmed by 1 base and J by 1 base, leaving 14 bases between them. The CDR3 length is 17 residues. Per the germline V gene, CDR1 is LGHNA and CDR2 is YNFKEQ. Written as DNA, the CDR3 is TGTGCCAGCAGCCAAGTATCCAGGCTAAGTTCCTACAATGAGCAGTTCTTC. It encodes CASSQVSRLSSYNEQFF.

The rearrangement links TRBV5-1 to TRBJ2-7, with D possibly being TRBD2 (6 bases). Per the germline V gene, CDR1 is SGHRS and CDR2 is YFSETQ. The V end lost 3 bases, the J end lost 7 bases, and 20 bases lay between the germline ends. CDR3 length equals 15 residues. Here the CDR3 DNA reads TGCGCCAGCAGCTGGGGGGACGTAACCGTAGGAGAGCAGTACTTC. Translating gives CASSWGDVTVGEQYF. Variable domain in full (rest from reference TRBV5-1 and TRBJ2-7): KAGVTQTPRYLIKTRGQQVTLSCSPISGHRSVSWYQQTPGQGLQFLFEYFSETQRNKGNFPGRFSGRQFSNSRSEMNVSTLELGDSALYLCASSWGDVTVGEQYFGPGTRLTVT.

This rearrangement joins TRBV14 to TRBJ2-1; 7 bases fit TRBD2. CDR1 and CDR2 (germline): SGHDN, FVKESK. The CDR3 runs 17 residues. Unmatched junction bases numbered 13, after V lost 5 bases and J lost 3 bases. CDR3 sequence reads: CASSKIGGSGGYNEQFF. CDR3 in DNA: TGTGCCAGCAGCAAGATAGGCGGGTCGGGAGGCTACAATGAGCAGTTCTTC.

The V and J genes are TRBV7-9 and TRBJ1-1, with a possible D match to TRBD1 (6 bases). Germline-derived CDR1 and CDR2 are SEHNR and FQNEAQ (reference sequence). The CDR3 runs to 15 residues. The germline V and J ends were trimmed by 5 bases and 0 bases, with 13 bases remaining between them. CDR3 sequence reads: CASSTETGMNTEAFF. The CDR3 DNA is TGTGCCAGCAGCACCGAGACAGGCATGAACACTGAAGCTTTCTTT.

This sequence joins TRBV7-2 and TRBJ2-2; 8 nucleotides agree with TRBD1. The V segment lost 1 base and the J segment 4 bases; nucleotides outside the gene matches: 2. This CDR3 spans 15 amino acids. Per the germline V gene, CDR1 is SGHTA and CDR2 is FQGNSA. CDR3 sequence: CASSLGTGTTGELFF. The CDR3 nucleotides read TGTGCCAGCAGCTTAGGGACAGGGACCACCGGGGAGCTGTTTTTT.

CDR3 in DNA: TGTGCCAGCTCACCATATGGACAGAACACTGAAGCTTTCTTT. Protein product: CASSPYGQNTEAFF. The chain has TRBV18 and TRBJ1-1, with D maybe TRBD1 (5 bases). CDR3 length: 14 residues. Looked up from germline, CDR1 is KGHSH and CDR2 is LQKENI. The V end lost 2 bases, the J end lost 1 base, and 8 bases lay between the germline ends.

The count of this clone is one. The rearrangement joins TRBV5-6 to TRBJ1-1; a weak D match, TRBD1 (5 bases). This CDR3 has 16 amino acids. Trimming left V 0 bases short and J 4 bases short, with 16 bases between. Germline V gene sequence: CDR1 SGHDT, CDR2 YYEEEE. CDR3: CASSLGSVRARTEAFF. CDR3 nucleotide sequence: TGTGCCAGCAGCTTGGGGTCGGTCAGGGCGCGCACTGAAGCTTTCTTT.

CDR3 protein: CATSTRRTGEGYTF. For the CDR3, the DNA is TGTGCCACCAGCACCCGAAGGACTGGCGAGGGCTACACCTTC. This rearrangement joins TRBV15 to TRBJ1-2; no clear D gene. The germline gives CDR1 LNHNV, CDR2 YYDKDF (reference sequence). Deletions cut 4 bases from V and 8 bases from J, with 17 bases between. CDR3 length: 14 residues.